Each of the 15 T cell receptor beta chains below was sequenced from the same sample in a study of blood T cell repertoires in COVID-19. Some clones are missing from TCRdb's copy, which holds only in-frame ones; the method was immunoSEQ multiplex PCR. This sample has approximately 170,000 clones, with 80% to 85% found just once. Source material: peripheral blood. Receptors were obtained from a man between 65 and 80 years old with active or convalescent COVID-19.

CDR3 amino acids: CASSILYRGLVDTQYF. CDR3 DNA sequence: TGTGCCAGCAGCATACTCTACAGGGGGCTAGTTGATACGCAGTATTTT. J is TRBJ2-3 and V is TRBV5-4, with 9 positions matching TRBD1. CDR3 length: 16 residues. V gave up 4 bases and J gave up 6 bases; unmatched junction bases: 12. Germline CDR1 reads SGHNT; CDR2 reads YYREEE (reference sequence).

This clone is deemed medium-sized. The chain uses TRBV6-5 and TRBJ2-5; 7 nucleotides align to TRBD1. Germline CDR1 is MNHEY and CDR2 is SVGAGI. V was pared by 6 bases and J by 3 bases, with 7 bases of the junction left unmatched. The CDR3 is 14 residues long. In DNA form, the CDR3 reads TGTGCCAGCAGCCCCTGGGACAGAAAAGAGACCCAGTACTTC. Its translation: CASSPWDRKETQYF.

The chain has TRBV29-1 and TRBJ2-1; no firm D call. The V and J ends lost 4 bases and 3 bases respectively, with 7 bases between them. The germline V gene encodes CDR1 SQVTM and CDR2 ANQGSEA. The CDR3 covers 12 residues. The CDR3 here is CSVAYFYNEQFF. Here the CDR3 DNA reads TGCAGCGTTGCTTATTTCTACAATGAGCAGTTCTTC.

This sequence joins TRBV9 and TRBJ1-1, with D maybe TRBD1 (6 bases). CDR1 and CDR2 from the germline V gene are SGDLS and YYNGEE. CDR3 length equals 15 residues. V lost 4 bases to trimming and J lost 5 bases, with 18 bases between them. Written as DNA, the CDR3 is TGTGCCAGCAGCTCCGCCCCTACAGGGTTGACTGAAGCTTTCTTT. Translated, it gives CASSSAPTGLTEAFF.

Only a few counts were recorded for this clone. The chain recombines TRBV3-1 (or the pseudogene TRBV3-2) with TRBJ2-7; 9 nucleotides match TRBD1. The length of the CDR3 is 13 residues. Germline CDR1 is LGHDT and CDR2 is YNNKEL (reference sequence). The V and J ends lost 5 bases and 9 bases, in that order; junction bases with no gene match: 8. In nucleotides, the CDR3 is TGTGCCAGCAGCACCTGGACAGGGGAAGGGCAGTACTTC. This gives the protein CASSTWTGEGQYF.

This chain links TRBV7-9 with TRBJ2-1, with TRBD2 matching over 7 bases. The junction had 15 bases not matched to a gene; V was cut back by 10 bases and J by 3 bases. The CDR3 sequence is 16 residues long. Germline V gives CDR1 SEHNR, CDR2 FQNEAQ (reference sequence). The DNA of the CDR3 is TGTGCCATCGGCAGCGGGGTCGTGCGAGGCTACAATGAGCAGTTCTTC. Translation gives CAIGSGVVRGYNEQFF.

This clone was picked up a small number of times. The chain has TRBV5-1 and TRBJ2-1; D not certain. The V gene's germline CDR1 is SGHRS and CDR2 YFSETQ. Trimming cost V 0 bases and J 11 bases, with 9 bases left between them. The CDR3 covers 12 residues. The CDR3, as DNA: TGCGCCAGCAGCTTGGACCAACAAAAGCAGTTCTTC. Translation: CASSLDQQKQFF.

The chain has TRBV18 and TRBJ2-5; a possible D gene is TRBD2 (5 bases). V was trimmed by 5 bases and J by 5 bases, leaving 15 bases between them. The CDR3 runs 14 residues. Germline CDR1 reads KGHSH; CDR2 reads LQKENI. For the CDR3, the DNA is TGTGCCAGCTCAGGGCAGGAGGACCGGGAGACCCAGTACTTC. The encoded protein is CASSGQEDRETQYF.

This chain joins TRBV2 and TRBJ1-1, with D possibly being TRBD1 (6 bases). Trimming removed 1 base from V and 1 base from J, with 13 bases in between. Germline V CDR1 and CDR2: SNHLY, FYNNEI. The CDR3 sequence is 16 residues long. The DNA of the CDR3 is TGTGCCAGCAGTGAAGACGGGGGGGCTGGGAACACTGAAGCTTTCTTT. Translating gives CASSEDGGAGNTEAFF.

The gene calls are TRBV4-3 and TRBJ2-7; 8 bases are a match to TRBD1. CDR1 is LGHNA and CDR2 is YSLEER in the germline V gene. This CDR3 is built from 14 residues. Trimming removed 2 bases from V and 3 bases from J; junction bases left unmatched: 3. The CDR3 DNA follows: TGCGCCAGCAGCCAACGCAGGGGGCTCTACGAGCAGTACTTC. Protein: CASSQRRGLYEQYF.

In its sample, this clone was seen once. The V call is TRBV5-4, the J call TRBJ2-1, with D maybe TRBD1 (6 bases). V dropped 4 bases and J dropped 0 bases, with 11 bases sitting between them. The germline CDR1 and CDR2 sequences are SGHNT and YYREEE (reference sequence). The CDR3 extends over 15 amino acids. CDR3 sequence (DNA): TGTGCCAGCAGCCCTGGACAGAGCTCCTACAATGAGCAGTTCTTC. It encodes CASSPGQSSYNEQFF.

The chain recombines TRBV9 with TRBJ1-3; the match to TRBD1 covers 11 bases. Trimming cost V 0 bases and J 4 bases; bases outside gene matches: 6. The germline V gene encodes CDR1 SGDLS and CDR2 YYNGEE. CDR3 size: 17 residues. CDR3 in DNA: TGTGCCAGCAGCGTAGGAATCGGACAGGGGGCCGGAAACACCATATATTTT. Translation gives CASSVGIGQGAGNTIYF.

The chain employs TRBV7-7 and TRBJ2-1, with 11 bases aligning to TRBD1. CDR3 length: 15 amino acids. Trimming cost V 5 bases and J 4 bases; bases outside gene matches: 4. CDR1 and CDR2 from the germline V gene are SSHAT and FNYEAQ (reference sequence). The CDR3, as DNA: TGTGCCAGCAGCGTGGGACAGGGGGTTTACAATGAGCAGTTCTTC. Translated: CASSVGQGVYNEQFF.

The V call is TRBV7-2, the J call TRBJ1-1; 8 bases are a match to TRBD1. The CDR3 loop spans 16 amino acids. CDR1 and CDR2 from the germline V gene are SGHTA and FQGNSA. J was trimmed by 5 bases and V by 4 bases; bases with no gene match: 12. Written as DNA, the CDR3 is TGTGCCAGCAGCTCCAGATCCGGGACAGGTCGGACTGAAGCTTTCTTT. Translated: CASSSRSGTGRTEAFF.

The rearrangement uses TRBV10-3 and TRBJ2-5; D gene ambiguous. The CDR3 is 14 amino acids. CDR1 and CDR2 from the germline V gene are ENHRY and SYGVKD. The V end lost 0 bases, the J end lost 1 base, and 6 bases lay between the germline ends. The CDR3 bases are TGTGCCATCAGTGAGTCGAACGGCCAAGAGACCCAGTACTTC. This gives the protein CAISESNGQETQYF.